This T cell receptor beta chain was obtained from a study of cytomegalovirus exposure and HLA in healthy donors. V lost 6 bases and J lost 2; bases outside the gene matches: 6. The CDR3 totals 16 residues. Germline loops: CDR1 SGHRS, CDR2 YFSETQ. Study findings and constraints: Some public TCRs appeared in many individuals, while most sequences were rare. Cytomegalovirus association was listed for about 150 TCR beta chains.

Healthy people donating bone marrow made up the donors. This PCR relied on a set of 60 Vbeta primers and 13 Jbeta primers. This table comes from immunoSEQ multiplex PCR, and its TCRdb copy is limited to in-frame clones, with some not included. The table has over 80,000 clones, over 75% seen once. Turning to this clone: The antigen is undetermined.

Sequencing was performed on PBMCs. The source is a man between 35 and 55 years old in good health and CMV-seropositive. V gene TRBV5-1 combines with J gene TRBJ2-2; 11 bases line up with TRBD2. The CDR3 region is CASTLLAGANTGELFF. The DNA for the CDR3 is TGCGCCAGCACCTTACTAGCGGGGGCTAACACCGGGGAGCTGTTTTTT.